This T cell receptor beta chain was recovered during a study of blood T cell repertoires in COVID-19. Whole-study context: Samples came from the United States, Italy and Spain, spanning acute and convalescent COVID-19. PBMCs, B-cell-depleted T cells, or T cells were the source of the cDNA or gDNA that made up the material.

Trimming took 0 bases from V and 2 from J; bases not matched to a gene: 3. The CDR3 consists of 16 residues. Germline V lookup: CDR1 SGHRS, CDR2 YFSETQ. In the original workflow: Counts of nucleated cells, estimated from reference gene primer amplification, were obtained. Repertoires were generated with immunoSEQ multiplex PCR, while TCRdb's copy carries only in-frame clones and drops some. V and J calls plus clone size are reproduced from that table; the DNA served to infer D and trimming. The sample contains 89,000 or so clones, approximately 81% of which appear only once. The material sequenced was peripheral blood. The receptor was isolated from a man aged 80 or over with acute or convalescent COVID-19. The chain carries TRBV5-1 and TRBJ2-7; 12 nucleotides line up with TRBD2. In DNA form, the CDR3 reads TGCGCCAGCAGCTTGGGACTAGCGGGAGATCCCTACGAGCAGTACTTC. Amino acid sequence: CASSLGLAGDPYEQYF.